The 22 T cell receptor beta chains given below trace back to one sample, sequenced in a study of lymphopenia after photon versus proton radiotherapy. Using immunoSEQ multiplex PCR, the repertoire was profiled, and TCRdb retains in-frame clones only, with some absent. The data hold approximately 170,000 clones, with more than 85% observed a single time. The specimen was peripheral blood, collected from a patient treated with photon-based radiotherapy. The receptors originated from a man aged 50 to 59 with gastric cancer.

This chain uses TRBV4-1 with TRBJ2-1; TRBD1 might be the D (5 bases). This CDR3 region has 14 residues. Germline V gene data show CDR1 as MGHRA and CDR2 as YSYEKL. V was clipped by 6 bases and J by 5 bases, with 14 bases between them. The CDR3 is CASRLTGSNNEQFF. For the CDR3, the DNA is TGCGCCAGCAGACTTACAGGAAGCAACAATGAGCAGTTCTTC.

The chain links TRBV9 to TRBJ1-4; D possibly corresponds to TRBD1 (6 bases). There are 14 residues in the CDR3. CDR1 is SGDLS, CDR2 YYNGEE, per germline. V dropped 4 bases and J dropped 5 bases, with 12 bases sitting between them. The CDR3 region is CASSPGGGNEKLFF. The CDR3 DNA sequence: TGTGCCAGCAGCCCCGGAGGGGGGAATGAAAAACTGTTTTTT.

The chain combines TRBV2 with TRBJ1-6; the D gene is possibly TRBD1 (5 bases). The CDR3 loop spans 14 amino acids. Trimming removed 2 bases at V and 9 bases at J, with 11 bases between. Germline CDR1 is SNHLY and CDR2 is FYNNEI. CDR3 sequence reads: CASSERGDGSPLHF. The CDR3 DNA is TGTGCCAGCAGTGAAAGAGGGGACGGTTCACCCCTCCACTTT.

This rearrangement joins TRBV5-4 to TRBJ2-7; TRBD2 aligns across 11 bases. The V gene end was trimmed by 1 base and the J gene end by 7 bases; junction bases not matched to a gene: 13. The CDR3 loop spans 17 amino acids. The germline gives CDR1 SGHNT, CDR2 YYREEE (reference sequence). The CDR3 nucleotides read TGTGCCAGCAGCTTGACCATACTAGCGGGAGTAGTAGGAGAGCAGTACTTC. Encoded protein: CASSLTILAGVVGEQYF.

V usage is TRBV18 and J usage is TRBJ2-3; 7 bases are shared with TRBD1. V lost 6 bases to trimming and J lost 5 bases; unmatched junction nucleotides: 8. The CDR3 runs 14 residues. Germline values: CDR1 KGHSH, CDR2 LQKENI. The CDR3 here is CASSRDSSEDTQYF. The CDR3 DNA sequence: TGTGCCAGCTCTAGGGACAGTTCAGAAGATACGCAGTATTTT.

The chain uses TRBV2 and TRBJ1-2; 7 bases are shared with TRBD1. The V segment lost 1 base and the J segment 7 bases; nucleotides outside the gene matches: 6. CDR3 size: 14 residues. In germline, CDR1 is SNHLY, CDR2 FYNNEI. The CDR3: CASSEGQGQGGYTF. As DNA, the CDR3 is TGTGCCAGCAGTGAAGGACAGGGTCAGGGTGGCTACACCTTC.

This rearrangement joins TRBV18 to TRBJ1-1; no clear D. Germline V CDR1 and CDR2: KGHSH, LQKENI. Trimming pared 0 bases from V and 1 base from J, leaving 6 bases between. This CDR3 is built from 14 residues. CDR3 in DNA: TGTGCCAGCTCACCACCCTGGCAGAACACTGAAGCTTTCTTT. The encoded protein is CASSPPWQNTEAFF.

The chain combines TRBV6-4 with TRBJ2-3; 9 bases match TRBD2. CDR3 length: 15 amino acids. CDR1 is MRHNA and CDR2 is SNTAGT in the germline V gene. V dropped 4 bases and J dropped 1; count of bases not matched to a gene: 3. The CDR3 region is CASSGLAGGTDTQYF. As DNA, the CDR3 is TGTGCCAGCAGTGGTTTAGCGGGAGGCACAGATACGCAGTATTTT.

The genes are TRBV7-2 and TRBJ2-7; D unresolved. V lost 4 bases and J 6 bases, leaving 13 bases between the germline ends. The CDR3 is made up of 13 amino acids. Germline V gene lookup returns CDR1 SGHTA and CDR2 FQGNSA. The chain's CDR3 is CASSSSSLSEQYF. CDR3 nucleotides: TGTGCCAGCAGCTCGAGCAGTCTGAGCGAGCAGTACTTC.

The chain joins TRBV2 to TRBJ1-1; 8 nucleotides align to TRBD1. The germline gives CDR1 SNHLY, CDR2 FYNNEI. Germline trimming cut 7 bases from V and 3 bases from J; bases unmatched to any gene: 4. The CDR3 contains 13 residues. The CDR3 loop reads CASTSQGDTEAFF. In DNA form, the CDR3 reads TGTGCCAGCACCTCACAGGGGGACACTGAAGCTTTCTTT.

This chain uses TRBV7-2 with TRBJ2-7, with 13 bases that match TRBD2. Germline V CDR1 and CDR2: SGHTA, FQGNSA. The V gene end was trimmed by 4 bases and the J gene end by 2 bases; junction bases not matched to a gene: 2. The CDR3 spans 15 residues. The CDR3 DNA reads TGTGCCAGCAGCTCGGGACTAGCGGGGCCCTACGAGCAGTACTTC. Its translation: CASSSGLAGPYEQYF.

This clone was observed a handful of times. This chain uses TRBV7-3 with TRBJ2-1; no definite D call. The V end was cut by 2 bases, the J end by 9 bases, with 11 bases between. The CDR3 runs to 13 residues. The germline V gene encodes CDR1 SGHTA and CDR2 FQGTGA. The CDR3 bases are TGTGCCAGCAGCTTACCGGGCCGGCGTGAGCAGTTCTTC. Its translation is CASSLPGRREQFF. Together with reference TRBV7-3 and TRBJ2-1, the CDR3 gives the full variable domain: GAGVSQTPSNKVTEKGKYVELRCDPISGHTALYWYRQSLGQGPEFLIYFQGTGAADDSGLPNDRFFAVRPEGSVSTLKIQRTERGDSAVYLCASSLPGRREQFFGPGTRLTVL.

This rearrangement joins TRBV28 to TRBJ1-2, with D possibly TRBD1 on 6 matching bases. The CDR3 length is 13 residues. Trimming pared 2 bases from V and 8 bases from J, leaving 12 bases between. Germline V gives CDR1 MDHEN, CDR2 SYDVKM. DNA for the CDR3: TGTGCCAGCAGTTTAGACAGGACGGTAGGCTACACCTTC. The encoded protein is CASSLDRTVGYTF.

The V call is TRBV7-6, the J call TRBJ1-4; 7 nucleotides agree with TRBD1. V gave up 4 bases and J gave up 8 bases; unmatched junction bases: 7. Looked up from germline, CDR1 is SGHVS and CDR2 is FNYEAQ. The CDR3 spans 14 residues. In DNA, the CDR3 is TGTGCCAGCAGCTCCTCAACAGGGGCAGAAAAACTGTTTTTT. This encodes CASSSSTGAEKLFF. Based on the CDR3 plus reference TRBV7-6 and TRBJ1-4, the full variable domain is GAGVSQSPRYKVTKRGQDVALRCDPISGHVSLYWYRQALGQGPEFLTYFNYEAQQDKSGLPNDRFSAERPEGSISTLTIQRTEQRDSAMYRCASSSSTGAEKLFFGSGTQLSVL.

The table lists this clone with a count of one. The chain is built from TRBV7-9 and TRBJ2-1; D unclear. The CDR3 loop spans 14 amino acids. The V and J ends lost 3 bases and 2 bases respectively, with 8 bases between them. Germline CDR1 reads SEHNR; CDR2 reads FQNEAQ (reference sequence). The CDR3 protein is CASSFDQAYNEQFF. CDR3 nucleotides: TGTGCCAGCAGCTTCGACCAAGCCTACAATGAGCAGTTCTTC.

V usage is TRBV9 and J usage is TRBJ2-2; D is ambiguous. This CDR3 is built from 14 residues. V shed 1 base and J shed 7 bases, with 11 bases lying between them. The germline V gene has CDR1 SGDLS and CDR2 YYNGEE. In DNA, the CDR3 is TGTGCCAGCAGCGTAATCGAGTTAGGCGGGGAGCTGTTTTTT. It encodes CASSVIELGGELFF.

The chain carries TRBV7-2 and TRBJ1-1, with D hard to call. Germline V lookup: CDR1 SGHTA, CDR2 FQGNSA. CDR3 length: 13 residues. V lost 5 bases, J lost 1 base, and 8 bases lay in between. CDR3 DNA: TGTGCCAGCAGCCTACGACAGAACACTGAAGCTTTCTTT. Translation: CASSLRQNTEAFF.

A single count supports this clone. The chain carries TRBV4-3 and TRBJ2-6; D is ambiguous. Germline lookup yields CDR1 LGHNA and CDR2 YSLEER. The CDR3 length is 17 residues. Trimming removed 0 bases at V and 0 bases at J, with 9 bases between. DNA for the CDR3: TGCGCCAGCAGCCAAGAATACGGTAGCTCTGGGGCCAACGTCCTGACTTTC. Translated: CASSQEYGSSGANVLTF.

This chain joins TRBV11-2 and TRBJ1-1; D is unresolved. The ends were cut back, 0 bases at V and 4 bases at J, with 6 bases in the middle. CDR1 and CDR2 from the germline V gene are SGHAT and FQNNGV. The CDR3 sequence is 13 residues long. CDR3 amino acids: CASSLEGGTEAFF. The CDR3 bases are TGTGCCAGCAGCTTAGAAGGTGGCACTGAAGCTTTCTTT.

The chain combines TRBV5-5 with TRBJ2-7; D might be TRBD2 (6 bases). The V gene's germline CDR1 is SGHKS and CDR2 YYEKEE (reference sequence). The CDR3 spans 12 residues. V lost 5 bases and J lost 2, with 8 bases in between. The CDR3: CASRGGTYEQYF. CDR3 sequence (DNA): TGTGCCAGCAGGGGCGGGACCTACGAGCAGTACTTC. The full variable domain, rest sourced from reference TRBV5-5 and TRBJ2-7, is DAGVTQSPTHLIKTRGQQVTLRCSPISGHKSVSWYQQVLGQGPQFIFQYYEKEERGRGNFPDRFSARQFPNYSSELNVNALLLGDSALYLCASRGGTYEQYFGPGTRLTVT.

This sequence joins TRBV23-1 and TRBJ1-4; no firm D call. TRBV23-1 is an open reading frame whose function is uncertain. The CDR3 length is 15 residues. Trimming cost V 4 bases and J 5 bases, with 14 bases left between them. This chain's CDR3 is CASSLIRGYNEKLFF. In DNA, the CDR3 is TGCGCCAGCAGTCTCATCCGGGGATACAATGAAAAACTGTTTTTT.

The rearrangement uses TRBV5-4 and TRBJ1-2; no reliable D call. This CDR3 has 13 residues. V was clipped by 3 bases and J by 5 bases, with 11 bases between them. The V gene's germline CDR1 is SGHNT and CDR2 YYREEE (reference sequence). The chain's CDR3 is CASSSPDGYGYTF. CDR3 bases: TGTGCCAGCAGCTCACCCGACGGGTATGGCTACACCTTC.